The rows below give T cell receptor beta chains drawn from one sample of a study of CD8 T cells in Susac syndrome. TCRdb used MiXCR to reprocess the immunoSEQ multiplex PCR reads, holding one entry per CDR3 protein. The data show about 190,000 distinct CDR3 sequences, over 90% seen once. The sequenced material came from CD8+ T cells from PBMCs. Receptors were obtained from a human donor with Susac syndrome. Both conserved end residues are part of each CDR3. The D gene is left open where the match is weak. Expanded clones are given a class, and other clones once, few, many or no size at all.

D gene	J gene	V gene	clone size	CDR3 protein	CDR3 DNA
TRBD2	TRBJ2-3	TRBV20-1	-	CSARPSGRVTDTQYF	TGCAGTGCTAGACCTAGCGGGAGGGTCACAGATACGCAGTATTTT
TRBD2	TRBJ2-2	TRBV6-6	-	CASSYQREYTGELFF	TGTGCCAGCAGTTACCAGCGGGAGTACACCGGGGAGCTGTTTTTT
TRBD2	TRBJ2-2	TRBV12-3/TRBV12-4	-	CASSRRPGLGHTGELFF	TGTGCCAGCAGTCGGCGACCGGGACTAGGGCACACCGGGGAGCTGTTTTTT
-	TRBJ1-1	TRBV19	-	CASTWSTEAFF	TGTGCCAGTACTTGGAGCACTGAAGCTTTCTTT
-	TRBJ2-7	TRBV3-1	-	CASSQDYGAYEQYF	TGTGCCAGCAGCCAAGATTACGGAGCCTACGAGCAGTACTTC
-	TRBJ1-5	TRBV7-2	-	CASSLDRGGGQPQHF	TGTGCCAGCAGCTTAGACAGAGGAGGCGGTCAGCCCCAGCATTTT
TRBD1	TRBJ1-5	TRBV19	-	CARTGVVFPQHF	TGTGCCAGGACAGGGGTAGTTTTCCCCCAGCATTTT
TRBD1	TRBJ1-2	TRBV3-1	-	CASSQGDLDRHYFYGYTF	TGTGCCAGCAGCCAAGGGGATCTGGACAGGCACTACTTCTATGGCTACACCTTC
TRBD1	TRBJ1-4	TRBV5-1	-	CASSSGQGNEKLFF	TGCGCCAGCAGCTCGGGACAGGGTAATGAAAAACTGTTTTTT
TRBD1	TRBJ1-1	TRBV10-2	-	CASYGQGVMNTEAFF	TGCGCCAGCTATGGGCAGGGGGTAATGAACACTGAAGCTTTCTTT
-	TRBJ2-2	TRBV15	-	CATSRDAYTGELFF	TGTGCCACCAGCAGAGATGCATACACCGGGGAGCTGTTTTTT
TRBD2	TRBJ2-2	TRBV12-5	-	CASGLGLAEYTGELFF	TGTGCTAGTGGTTTGGGACTAGCGGAGTACACCGGGGAGCTGTTTTTT
TRBD1	TRBJ1-5	TRBV19	-	CASSSPTGGLLLGQPQHF	TGTGCCAGTAGTTCCCCGACAGGGGGTCTCCTCCTGGGTCAGCCCCAGCATTTT
TRBD1	TRBJ2-5	TRBV19	-	CASFGQVWETQYF	TGTGCCAGCTTCGGACAGGTTTGGGAGACCCAGTACTTC
TRBD2	TRBJ2-3	TRBV5-1	-	CASSPGLAEFTDTQYF	TGCGCCAGCAGCCCAGGACTAGCGGAATTCACAGATACGCAGTATTTT
-	TRBJ2-7	TRBV20-1	-	CSARDHEGHEQYF	TGCAGTGCTAGAGATCATGAGGGTCACGAGCAGTACTTC
-	TRBJ2-5	TRBV7-8	-	CASSLALYETQYF	TGTGCCAGCAGCTTAGCGCTGTATGAGACCCAGTACTTC
TRBD2	TRBJ2-3	TRBV7-8	-	CASSSGTSLLDTQYF	TGTGCCAGCAGTTCTGGGACTAGTCTGTTAGATACGCAGTATTTT
TRBD2	TRBJ2-3	TRBV5-1	-	CASSPGLLVAGTTDTQYF	TGCGCCAGCAGCCCAGGGCTGTTGGTAGCGGGGACCACAGATACGCAGTATTTT
TRBD1	TRBJ2-7	TRBV5-1	-	CASSPGTELTYEQYF	TGCGCCAGCAGCCCAGGGACAGAGCTAACCTACGAGCAGTACTTC
TRBD2	TRBJ2-5	TRBV27	-	CASSSFPGLEETQYF	TGTGCCAGCAGTTCCTTCCCGGGACTAGAAGAGACCCAGTACTTC
-	TRBJ1-2	TRBV21-1	-	CASSKGLLIYGYTF	TGTGCCAGCAGCAAAGGATTACTAATCTATGGCTACACCTTC
-	TRBJ2-3	TRBV5-6	-	CASSFRGTSTDTQYF	TGTGCCAGCAGCTTTCGGGGCACTAGCACAGATACGCAGTATTTT
-	TRBJ2-7	TRBV4-2	-	CASSQDGTESPYEQYF	TGTGCCAGCAGCCAAGATGGGACGGAGTCCCCCTACGAGCAGTACTTC
TRBD2	TRBJ2-2	TRBV4-1	-	CASSQDRLAGVDTGELFF	TGCGCCAGCAGCCAAGATCGACTAGCGGGAGTAGACACCGGGGAGCTGTTTTTT
TRBD1	TRBJ1-5	TRBV6-5	-	CASRVRQGHQPQHF	TGTGCCAGCAGGGTGAGACAGGGTCATCAGCCCCAGCATTTT
TRBD2	TRBJ2-1	TRBV11-2	-	CASSPVRGDEQFF	TGTGCCAGCAGCCCAGTACGGGGGGATGAGCAGTTCTTC
-	TRBJ2-1	TRBV12-3/TRBV12-4	-	CASTLGVGNEQFF	TGTGCCAGCACCCTGGGGGTCGGCAATGAGCAGTTCTTC
-	TRBJ2-1	TRBV6-2/TRBV6-3	-	CASSYSAINEQFF	TGTGCCAGCAGTTACTCGGCCATCAATGAGCAGTTCTTC
-	TRBJ2-7	TRBV6-5	-	CASSYGRVPEQYF	TGTGCCAGCAGTTACGGTAGGGTTCCCGAGCAGTACTTC
TRBD2	TRBJ2-2	TRBV20-1	-	CSARPHLGSGDGTGELFF	TGCAGTGCTAGGCCCCATTTGGGTAGCGGGGATGGCACCGGGGAGCTGTTTTTT
TRBD1	TRBJ2-2	TRBV5-1	-	CASSRDRGTGELFF	TGCGCCAGCTCACGGGACAGGGGGACCGGGGAGCTGTTTTTT
TRBD2	TRBJ2-7	TRBV27	-	CATRAGSSYEQYF	TGTGCCACCCGAGCGGGAAGCTCCTACGAGCAGTACTTC
TRBD1	TRBJ2-3	TRBV4-1	-	CASCTSGTGGIGTDTQYF	TGCGCCAGCTGCACCTCCGGGACAGGGGGCATAGGCACAGATACGCAGTATTTT
-	TRBJ2-1	TRBV7-2	few	CASSLGWGGIDEQFF	TGTGCCAGCAGCTTAGGATGGGGGGGCATCGATGAGCAGTTCTTC
TRBD2	TRBJ2-1	TRBV29-1	once	CSGGLAGGPEQFF	TGCAGCGGGGGACTAGCGGGAGGGCCTGAGCAGTTCTTC
-	TRBJ1-5	TRBV28	-	CASSLAQLGVNQPQHF	TGTGCCAGCAGTTTAGCACAGCTTGGGGTAAATCAGCCCCAGCATTTT
-	TRBJ2-3	TRBV5-5	few	CASSLLTDTQYF	TGTGCCAGCAGCTTGCTCACAGATACGCAGTATTTT
-	TRBJ2-3	TRBV7-8	-	CASSLNPGLSTDTQYF	TGTGCCAGCAGCTTAAATCCAGGGCTTAGCACAGATACGCAGTATTTT
TRBD1	TRBJ2-3	TRBV14	-	CASSPQGASTDTQYF	TGTGCCAGCAGCCCCCAGGGGGCTAGCACAGATACGCAGTATTTT
-	TRBJ2-2	TRBV4-2	-	CASSHTMEGTGELFF	TGTGCCAGCAGCCACACAATGGAGGGCACCGGGGAGCTGTTTTTT
-	TRBJ1-2	TRBV6-5	-	CASSYGEGAYGYTF	TGTGCCAGCAGTTACGGGGAGGGAGCCTATGGCTACACCTTC
-	TRBJ2-1	TRBV24-1	-	CATSDGPSVSYDEQFF	TGTGCCACCAGTGATGGGCCCTCAGTAAGTTATGATGAGCAGTTCTTC
TRBD2	TRBJ2-7	TRBV7-9	-	CASSSSGLADYEQYF	TGTGCCAGCAGCTCATCCGGACTAGCGGATTACGAGCAGTACTTC
-	TRBJ1-1	TRBV27	-	CASSFWAGDTEAFF	TGTGCCAGCAGTTTCTGGGCAGGGGATACTGAAGCTTTCTTT
-	TRBJ2-7	TRBV7-8	once	CASSAPGAFYEQYF	TGTGCCAGCAGCGCCCCCGGGGCCTTCTACGAGCAGTACTTC
TRBD1	TRBJ1-2	TRBV13	-	CASSTRQGLGYTF	TGTGCCAGCAGCACAAGACAGGGTCTTGGCTACACCTTC
-	TRBJ2-1	TRBV3-1	-	CASSPRAGLQGDNEQFF	TGTGCCAGCAGTCCGAGGGCCGGCCTCCAGGGTGACAATGAGCAGTTCTTC
-	TRBJ2-1	TRBV19	-	CASLTERNEQFF	TGTGCCAGTTTGACAGAGCGCAATGAGCAGTTCTTC
-	TRBJ2-7	TRBV12-3/TRBV12-4	-	CASSPTGFYEQYF	TGTGCCAGCAGCCCAACAGGGTTCTACGAGCAGTACTTC
-	TRBJ1-1	TRBV5-6	-	CASSPVGRAEAFF	TGTGCCAGCAGCCCGGTAGGCAGGGCGGAGGCTTTCTTT
-	TRBJ1-1	TRBV30	-	CAWSQGPNTEAFF	TGTGCCTGGTCGCAGGGGCCGAACACTGAAGCTTTCTTT
-	TRBJ1-1	TRBV7-2	-	CASSSGPGQPRTAEAFF	TGTGCCAGCAGCTCCGGACCCGGACAGCCCCGTACGGCTGAAGCTTTCTTT
-	TRBJ1-6	TRBV30	-	CAWSHGDSNSPLHF	TGTGCCTGGAGCCATGGTGACTCGAATTCACCCCTCCACTTT
TRBD1	TRBJ1-1	TRBV18	-	CASSPRTGNTEAFF	TGTGCCAGCTCACCAAGGACAGGAAACACTGAAGCTTTCTTT
TRBD1	TRBJ2-3	TRBV7-9	-	CASSFFGTGGADTQYF	TGTGCCAGCAGCTTCTTTGGGACAGGGGGCGCGGATACGCAGTATTTT
-	TRBJ2-5	TRBV12-3/TRBV12-4	-	CASSITDETQYF	TGTGCCAGCAGTATTACGGATGAGACCCAGTACTTC